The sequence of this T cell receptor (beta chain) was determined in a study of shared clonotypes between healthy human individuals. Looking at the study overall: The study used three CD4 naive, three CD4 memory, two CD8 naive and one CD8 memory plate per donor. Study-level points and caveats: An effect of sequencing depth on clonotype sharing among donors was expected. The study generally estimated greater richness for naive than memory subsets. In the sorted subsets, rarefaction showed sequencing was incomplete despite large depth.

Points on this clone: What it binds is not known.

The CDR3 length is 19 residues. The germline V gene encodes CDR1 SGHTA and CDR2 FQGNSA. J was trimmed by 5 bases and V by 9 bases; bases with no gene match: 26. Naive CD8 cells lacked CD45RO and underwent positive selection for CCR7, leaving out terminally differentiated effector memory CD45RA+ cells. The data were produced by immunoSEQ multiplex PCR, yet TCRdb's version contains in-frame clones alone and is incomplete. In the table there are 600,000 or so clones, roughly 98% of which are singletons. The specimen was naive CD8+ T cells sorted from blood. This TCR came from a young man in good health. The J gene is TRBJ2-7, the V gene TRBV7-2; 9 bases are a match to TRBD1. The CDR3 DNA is TGTGCCAGTTTCTCAAGGACTATTGATGGGGACAGGGAAGGTCACGAGCAGTACTTC. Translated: CASFSRTIDGDREGHEQYF.